This T cell receptor (beta chain) was observed in a study of identical twins (dated by TCRdb to between 2015 and 2016). Context from the whole study: To test whether fetal clonotypes persist, the study used deep sequencing on TCR alpha and beta repertoires from monozygotic twins, unrelated adults of various ages, and cord blood. To rule out contamination, the twin experiments were replicated at different times with different library preparation protocols.

Libraries were constructed by 5' RACE. Sequencing took place on an Illumina HiSeq 2000. Template switching introduced a universal primer binding site; the final cDNA contained a unique molecular identifier, enabling accurate counting of TCR cDNA molecules. Specific primers in the conserved constant-segment region were used to synthesize first-strand cDNA for TCR alpha and beta chains. To control for contamination, each cDNA library was double barcoded with a SMART-Mk sample barcode plus Illumina barcodes. TruSeq adapter sequences and Illumina sample barcodes were added in two successive PCR steps. Sequencing of the TCR alpha and beta cDNA libraries was done on the Illumina HiSeq platform using custom primers. In the authors' own workflow: Unique molecular identifiers were extracted from raw reads with MiGEC, and CDR3 positions were determined with MiXCR. For each individual, recombination models were inferred using an EM algorithm with the repgenHMM and IGoR tools. The analysis of shared clonotypes was done with the tcR package in R, with sharing normalized by the product of cloneset sizes. Out-of-frame nonproductive sequences were analyzed to study raw recombination free of thymic and clonal selection effects. The public reads were run again by TCRdb, first through fastp at Q25 and then through MiXCR, and only productive beta chains were kept. Here each entry gathers all rows of one CDR3 protein and keeps the most common genes and DNA. What appears here as the V and J calls and clone size reflects TCRdb's work, not the paper's. Counted in this sample were some 560,000 distinct CDR3 sequences; just under 10% of them appeared once. Of the sample, more than 2.5% falls within the top ten clones.

Trimming takes 8 bases off V and 4 bases off J; junction bases not matched to a gene: 11. Including cysteine and phenylalanine, the CDR3 has 15 amino acids. Only the CDR3 region is kept as DNA, spanning 45 bases read in frame from base 1. From a lookup of the germline V gene, CDR1 and CDR2 are MNHNS and SASEGT. In its sample, this clonotype was seen a few times. There is no known antigen for this receptor. Per-base qualities were not stored, and no clone one base away is much larger. Overall study outcomes, separate from this receptor: Out-of-frame TCR alpha sequences shared between twins showed an excess of low generation-probability sequences compared with coincidental sharing between unrelated individuals. Conclusions relied on cross-sectional statistical analysis, since the same donors could not be followed over many years. Invariant T cells such as MAIT and iNKT could partly confound zero-insertion analyses, although diverse VJ usage argued against such confounding for most clonotypes. In monozygotic twins, recombination models systematically underestimated out-of-frame TCR alpha sharing, but the models matched the sharing seen between unrelated individuals. Excess twin sharing in beta out-of-frame sequences was weaker because fewer shared sequences lowered the signal-to-noise ratio. Fewer insertions were carried by abundant cord blood beta clonotypes, a similar but weaker trend appeared in young adult naive repertoires, and no such trend appeared in memory repertoires.

Every donor in the study was a healthy Caucasian. The twin cohort comprised three pairs of female monozygotic twins, all aged roughly 18 to 30 years. Peripheral blood mononuclear cells were used as the source from which RNA for TCR libraries was isolated. These same records also appear under a second study, on yellow fever vaccine responses in identical twins. As the second study states: According to the authors, in identical twins the way T cells responded to vaccination appeared partly convergent and partly personalized. In identical twins, the study followed T cell clones that responded to the vaccine with precision.

The rearranged segments are TRBV6-1 and TRBJ2-1, with TRBD2 matching 7 junction bases. Material: PBMCs. This receptor was taken from a woman younger than 35 in good health. The CDR3 protein: CASHPGGSNYNEQFF. The DNA sequence reads TGTGCCAGCCACCCAGGCGGGAGTAATTACAATGAGCAGTTCTTC.